These 12 T cell receptor beta chains came from one sample sequenced in a study of blood T cell repertoires in COVID-19. The assay was immunoSEQ multiplex PCR, and TCRdb's table has in-frame clones only and misses some. Among a few hundred thousand clones listed, 88% were seen once. The sequenced sample was PBMCs or T cells enriched from blood (not recorded which). These receptors were collected from a woman in her thirties or forties with acute COVID-19.

In its sample, this clone was seen once. V is TRBV11-2 and J is TRBJ1-4; 8 nucleotides match TRBD1. The trim removed 2 bases at V and 5 bases at J, leaving 7 bases unmatched. The CDR3 extends over 16 amino acids. CDR1 is SGHAT and CDR2 is FQNNGV in the germline V gene. As DNA, the CDR3 is TGTGCCAGCAGCTTAACACCGGGACAGGCAAATGAAAAACTGTTTTTT. This sequence encodes CASSLTPGQANEKLFF.

This clone was recorded once. CDR3 coding DNA: TGTGCCAGCAGCGTGTGGGACAGAAGAAACTATGGCTACACCTTC. Its protein is CASSVWDRRNYGYTF. The chain uses TRBV9 and TRBJ1-2, with 7 bases fitting TRBD1. V shed 2 bases and J 2 bases; nucleotides not matched to a gene: 6. Germline CDR1 and CDR2: SGDLS and YYNGEE. The CDR3 runs to 15 residues.

This chain's CDR3 is CASSRSGVRGYTF. The DNA of the CDR3 is TGTGCCAGCAGCCGTTCAGGGGTACGTGGCTACACCTTC. The chain has TRBV7-2 and TRBJ1-2, with TRBD1 as a possible D gene (6 bases). The CDR3 loop spans 13 amino acids. V was cut by 5 bases and J by 7 bases, with 14 bases left in between. Germline loops: CDR1 SGHTA, CDR2 FQGNSA.

The chain uses TRBV7-3 and TRBJ2-1, with 8 bases fitting TRBD2. CDR1 is SGHTA, CDR2 FQGTGA, per germline. Germline trimming cut 4 bases from V and 2 bases from J; bases unmatched to any gene: 7. CDR3 length: 16 amino acids. DNA for the CDR3: TGTGCCAGCAGCTCCCGGGGTAGCGGGACCTACAATGAGCAGTTCTTC. It encodes CASSSRGSGTYNEQFF.

V usage is TRBV6-5 and J usage is TRBJ2-3; no firm D call. CDR1 is MNHEY, CDR2 SVGAGI, per germline. This CDR3 region has 14 residues. Trimming shortened V by 8 bases and J by 5 bases, and 17 bases separated the two germline ends. CDR3 DNA: TGTGCCAGCTATACCACCTGGTCCGGAGATACGCAGTATTTT. This encodes CASYTTWSGDTQYF.

The chain carries TRBV15 and TRBJ2-1; 8 nucleotides line up with TRBD2. Trimming removed 1 base from V and 4 bases from J; junction bases left unmatched: 6. The germline V gene encodes CDR1 LNHNV and CDR2 YYDKDF (reference sequence). The CDR3 consists of 16 residues. The CDR3 reads CATSRVSEREYNEQFF. The CDR3 DNA reads as TGTGCCACCAGCAGAGTATCCGAGCGGGAGTACAATGAGCAGTTCTTC.

The V call is TRBV28, the J call TRBJ1-6; 7 bases agree with TRBD1. The germline V gene has CDR1 MDHEN and CDR2 SYDVKM. With 5 bases clipped from V and 6 bases from J, the junction kept 1 base outside the gene matches. The CDR3 sequence is 13 residues long. The CDR3 sequence is CASSRDSNSPLHF. In DNA form, the CDR3 reads TGTGCCAGCAGTAGGGACAGTAATTCACCCCTCCACTTT.

The chain links TRBV5-1 to TRBJ2-1; D ambiguous. This CDR3 has 15 amino acids. V shed 4 bases and J shed 3 bases, with 14 bases lying between them. Looked up from germline, CDR1 is SGHRS and CDR2 is YFSETQ. This chain's CDR3 is CASSPIAENYNEQFF. The CDR3 DNA reads TGCGCCAGCAGCCCGATTGCGGAAAACTACAATGAGCAGTTCTTC.

V gene TRBV28 combines with J gene TRBJ1-4; D remains unclear. There are 13 residues in the CDR3. V shed 3 bases and J shed 3 bases, with 5 bases lying between them. CDR1 and CDR2 (germline): MDHEN, SYDVKM. CDR3 in DNA: TGTGCCAGCAGTTTGAGGGCTAATGAAAAACTGTTTTTT. Translating gives CASSLRANEKLFF. The entire variable domain, with the rest obtained from reference TRBV28 and TRBJ1-4, is as follows: DVKVTQSSRYLVKRTGEKVFLECVQDMDHENMFWYRQDPGLGLRLIYFSYDVKMKEKGDIPEGYSVSREKKERFSLILESASTNQTSMYLCASSLRANEKLFFGSGTQLSVL.

This clone appeared once. V is TRBV3-1 (or the pseudogene TRBV3-2) and J is TRBJ1-1, with a tentative D call TRBD1 (6 bases). The CDR3 contains 14 residues. Deletions cut 4 bases from V and 2 bases from J, with 11 bases between. Germline values: CDR1 LGHDT, CDR2 YNNKEL (reference sequence). For the CDR3, the DNA is TGTGCCAGCAGCCTGTCGGACAGAAACACTGAAGCTTTCTTT. Translated, it gives CASSLSDRNTEAFF.

This clone was picked up a small number of times. Different DNA sequences within this sample yield the same CDR3. V is TRBV7-8 and J is TRBJ2-7, with TRBD2 identical over 11 bases. Germline V gene data show CDR1 as SGHVS and CDR2 as FQNEAQ. This CDR3 comprises 16 residues. The J segment lost 1 base and the V segment lost 5 bases, leaving 7 bases of the junction unmatched. The CDR3 is CASSTRLAGLSYEQYF. CDR3 DNA sequence: TGTGCCAGCAGCACTAGACTAGCGGGACTATCCTACGAGCAGTACTTC.

The chain recombines TRBV18 with TRBJ2-1; D remains ambiguous. Germline V CDR1 and CDR2: KGHSH, LQKENI. Between the trimmed V and J ends, which lost 3 bases and 1 base, there was a span of 10 bases. The CDR3 runs 15 residues. CDR3 coding DNA: TGTGCCAGCTCACCCCTGGGCGTGTCCTACAATGAGCAGTTCTTC. Protein: CASSPLGVSYNEQFF.